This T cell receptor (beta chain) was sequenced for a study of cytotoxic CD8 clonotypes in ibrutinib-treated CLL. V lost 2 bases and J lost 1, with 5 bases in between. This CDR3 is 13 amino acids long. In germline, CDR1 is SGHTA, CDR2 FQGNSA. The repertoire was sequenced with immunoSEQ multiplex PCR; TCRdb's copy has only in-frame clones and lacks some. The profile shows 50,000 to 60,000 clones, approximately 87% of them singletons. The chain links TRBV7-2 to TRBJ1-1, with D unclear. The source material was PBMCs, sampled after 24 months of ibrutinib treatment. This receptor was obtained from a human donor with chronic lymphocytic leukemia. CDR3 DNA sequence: TGTGCCAGCAGCTTATGGGAGAACACTGAAGCTTTCTTT. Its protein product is CASSLWENTEAFF.